One sample yielded the 27 T cell receptor beta chains listed below, sequenced in a study of blood T cells in healthy people across ages. A second PCR of 7 to 11 cycles used a sample-barcoded 5' primer and a J-beta primer mix. TCRdb re-called the 5' RACE reads through MiXCR, storing one row per CDR3 protein. The sample has more than 900,000 distinct CDR3 sequences, 25% to 30% seen once. This sample also appeared in a second study, on T cells of mothers and their children.

Specimen: blood. Every receptor here comes from a woman aged 40 to 55 in good health.

The V and J genes are TRBV4-1 and TRBJ2-2; no firm D call. Germline V lookup: CDR1 MGHRA, CDR2 YSYEKL. Trimming left V 4 bases short and J 6 bases short, with 9 bases between. The CDR3 has 13 amino acids. CDR3: CASSLDRPGELFF. CDR3 DNA sequence: TGCGCCAGCAGCCTCGACCGCCCCGGGGAGCTGTTTTTT.

This clonotype was seen more than once but under ten times. This chain joins TRBV4-1 and TRBJ2-1; the D gene is possibly TRBD1 (6 bases). Germline CDR1 reads MGHRA; CDR2 reads YSYEKL. Trimming removed 4 bases at V and 7 bases at J, with 14 bases between. This CDR3 region has 14 residues. The CDR3 here is CASSLLSTGNEQFF. The CDR3 DNA reads as TGCGCCAGCAGCCTACTAAGCACAGGGAATGAGCAGTTCTTC.

The sample holds a few counts of this clonotype. The chain is built from TRBV5-1 and TRBJ2-3; D ambiguous. The CDR3 runs to 15 residues. The V and J ends lost 4 bases and 4 bases respectively, with 16 bases between them. The germline V gene has CDR1 SGHRS and CDR2 YFSETQ. In DNA, the CDR3 is TGCGCCAGCAGCCCGGAGCAGTTGGCGGCAGATACGCAGTATTTT. This sequence encodes CASSPEQLAADTQYF.

This clonotype came up a few times. The V and J genes are TRBV9 and TRBJ2-5; 7 bases align to TRBD2. CDR1 is SGDLS, CDR2 YYNGEE, per germline. V was pared by 0 bases and J by 4 bases, with 6 bases of the junction left unmatched. The CDR3 consists of 15 residues. For the CDR3, the DNA is TGTGCCAGCAGCGTAGCTTGGGGGGGAGGAGAGACCCAGTACTTC. Its translation is CASSVAWGGGETQYF.

The gene calls are TRBV5-6 and TRBJ2-5, with TRBD2 matching over 8 bases. The V gene end was trimmed by 4 bases and the J gene end by 4 bases; junction bases not matched to a gene: 6. The CDR3 is made up of 14 amino acids. Looked up from germline, CDR1 is SGHDT and CDR2 is YYEEEE. Written as DNA, the CDR3 is TGTGCCAGCAGCCAGACTAGCGTTCGAGAGACCCAGTACTTC. It translates to CASSQTSVRETQYF.

Many counts were recorded for this clonotype. The chain couples TRBV7-8 to TRBJ2-3; TRBD1 aligns across 9 bases. The germline V gene has CDR1 SGHVS and CDR2 FQNEAQ. The CDR3 covers 16 residues. Trimming removed 6 bases from V and 5 bases from J; junction bases left unmatched: 12. CDR3 protein: CASRTTGGLGRDTQYF. The CDR3, as DNA: TGTGCCAGCAGGACAACAGGGGGCTTAGGGAGAGATACGCAGTATTTT.

This clonotype has ten or more counts. The chain recombines TRBV6-5 with TRBJ2-6; D is unclear. Germline lookup yields CDR1 MNHEY and CDR2 SVGAGI. V lost 0 bases and J lost 0, with 12 bases in between. The CDR3 extends over 18 amino acids. CDR3 loop: CASSYSDASRSGANVLTF. Here the CDR3 DNA reads TGTGCCAGCAGTTACTCGGACGCGTCCCGCTCTGGGGCCAACGTCCTGACTTTC.

This chain connects TRBV28 to TRBJ2-1; maybe TRBD1 (6 bases). The germline V gene encodes CDR1 MDHEN and CDR2 SYDVKM. The CDR3 has 16 amino acids. The V gene lost 4 bases and the J gene lost 10 bases, with 23 bases spanning the gap. In DNA, the CDR3 is TGTGCCAGCAGTTACCCTACAGGGAAAATCTCCTACGAGCAGTTCTTC. This codes for CASSYPTGKISYEQFF.

This chain connects TRBV20-1 to TRBJ2-1; 8 bases align to TRBD2. J gave up 0 bases and V 2 bases, and 9 bases lay outside the gene matches. Germline CDR1 DFQATT, CDR2 SNEGSKA (reference sequence). The CDR3 runs to 17 residues. The CDR3 protein is CSARRGSGDSSYNEQFF. In DNA, the CDR3 is TGCAGTGCTAGACGGGGTAGCGGGGATAGCTCCTACAATGAGCAGTTCTTC.

There are a few counts of this clonotype. The CDR3 DNA sequence: TGTGCCAGCAGTTTGTCCAGGGGCACTGAAGCTTTCTTT. Its protein product is CASSLSRGTEAFF. J is TRBJ1-1 and V is TRBV12-3 or TRBV12-4, with a tentative D call TRBD1 (6 bases). The V end was cut by 3 bases, the J end by 4 bases, with 9 bases between. The CDR3 covers 13 residues.

This clonotype showed up many times. The chain employs TRBV20-1 and TRBJ2-6; weak D call: TRBD2 (6 bases). There are 15 residues in the CDR3. With 6 bases removed from V and 4 bases from J, the gap between germline ends came to 16 bases. Germline lookup yields CDR1 DFQATT and CDR2 SNEGSKA (reference sequence). The CDR3 nucleotides are TGCAGTGCGCCGGGGTGGGGGGAAGGGGCCAACGTCCTGACTTTC. This translates into CSAPGWGEGANVLTF.

The chain is built from TRBV7-2 and TRBJ2-5, with 10 bases identical to TRBD1. Germline V gene sequence: CDR1 SGHTA, CDR2 FQGNSA. The CDR3 sequence is 15 residues long. With 5 bases clipped from V and 7 bases from J, the junction kept 10 bases outside the gene matches. CDR3 protein: CASSPRTGGTRTQYF. The CDR3 region has the DNA TGTGCCAGCAGCCCCCGGACAGGGGGGACCAGGACCCAGTACTTC.

The V gene is TRBV7-2, the J gene TRBJ1-1; D not resolved. CDR1 is SGHTA and CDR2 is FQGNSA in the germline V gene. The CDR3 spans 14 residues. V lost 0 bases to trimming and J lost 4 bases, with 9 bases between them. The CDR3: CASSLALGTTEAFF. The CDR3 DNA sequence: TGTGCCAGCAGCTTAGCGCTAGGAACCACTGAAGCTTTCTTT.

The chain is built from TRBV7-2 and TRBJ1-5, with D uncertain. The CDR3 has 14 residues. Germline V lookup: CDR1 SGHTA, CDR2 FQGNSA. Trimming took 1 base from V and 2 from J, leaving 6 bases between them. In nucleotides, the CDR3 is TGTGCCAGCAGCTTAGACTACGGCAATCAGCCCCAGCATTTT. It is translated as CASSLDYGNQPQHF.

This clonotype occurred many times. The V and J genes are TRBV18 and TRBJ2-7; D is perhaps TRBD1 (6 bases). Trimming stripped 5 bases from V and 0 bases from J, with 17 bases between. The CDR3 loop spans 16 amino acids. Germline CDR1 is KGHSH and CDR2 is LQKENI. The CDR3 protein is CASSESFTGNSYEQYF. CDR3 coding DNA: TGTGCCAGCTCAGAGTCCTTTACAGGGAACTCCTACGAGCAGTACTTC.

This clonotype appeared a few times. This chain uses TRBV20-1 with TRBJ2-5; D is tentatively TRBD1 or TRBD2 (7 bases each). Germline CDR1 and CDR2: DFQATT and SNEGSKA (reference sequence). The germline V and J ends were trimmed by 0 bases and 5 bases, with 16 bases remaining between them. The CDR3 has 15 amino acids. As DNA, the CDR3 is TGCAGTGCTAGAGATCCCAGGGGGGGCAGGGAGACCCAGTACTTC. Its protein product is CSARDPRGGRETQYF.

This chain links TRBV20-1 with TRBJ1-1, with 7 bases lining up with TRBD1. Germline CDR1 DFQATT, CDR2 SNEGSKA (reference sequence). CDR3 size: 14 residues. V was pared by 6 bases and J by 4 bases, with 11 bases of the junction left unmatched. CDR3 region: CSALLDRDVTEAFF. Here the CDR3 DNA reads TGCAGTGCCCTATTAGACAGGGACGTCACTGAAGCTTTCTTT.

The chain is built from TRBV7-3 and TRBJ1-1; tentatively, D is TRBD1 (5 bases). Trimming cost V 5 bases and J 1 base, with 8 bases left between them. Looked up from germline, CDR1 is SGHTA and CDR2 is FQGTGA. This CDR3 has 13 residues. The CDR3 DNA reads as TGTGCCAGCAGCATCCAGGGGAACACTGAAGCTTTCTTT. This encodes CASSIQGNTEAFF.

J is TRBJ2-3 and V is TRBV7-9, with TRBD2 matching over 9 bases. Germline assignment: CDR1 SEHNR and CDR2 FQNEAQ (reference sequence). The CDR3 extends over 16 amino acids. V dropped 0 bases and J dropped 3; count of bases not matched to a gene: 4. The CDR3 nucleotides read TGTGCCAGCAGCTTAGCGCGAAGCGGGGGGACAGATACGCAGTATTTT. It specifies CASSLARSGGTDTQYF.

This clonotype was counted at least ten times. The J gene is TRBJ1-5, the V gene TRBV20-1; D may be TRBD1 (5 bases). This CDR3 is 14 amino acids long. Germline CDR1 and CDR2: DFQATT and SNEGSKA (reference sequence). V was pared by 3 bases and J by 1 base, with 10 bases between. The CDR3 DNA sequence: TGCAGTGCTAGGGTGACAGCCAGCAATCAGCCCCAGCATTTT. It encodes CSARVTASNQPQHF.

This clonotype was seen once. Germline is not matched at one junction end, which may reflect a read error. This chain uses TRBV20-1 with TRBJ2-7; 7 bases align to TRBD1. This CDR3 has 15 amino acids. Germline V gene sequence: CDR1 DFQATT, CDR2 SNEGSKA (reference sequence). DNA of the CDR3: TGCAGTGCCCTGACCTTGGACAGGTCCAAATACGGGCAGTACTTC. The encoded protein is CSALTLDRSKYGQYF.

CDR3 sequence: CASSPTGAGEQFF. CDR3 bases: TGTGCCAGCAGCCCTACAGGGGCTGGGGAGCAGTTCTTC. The rearrangement joins TRBV4-2 to TRBJ2-1; 7 bases map to TRBD1. CDR1 and CDR2 from the germline V gene are LGHNA and YNFKEQ. The J segment lost 10 bases and the V segment lost 4 bases, leaving 7 bases of the junction unmatched. The CDR3 is 13 amino acids.

The table lists this clonotype with a few counts. At one of its ends the junction is not consistent with the germline gene, which may arise from a read error. This chain connects TRBV10-3 to TRBJ1-2, with D unresolved. The CDR3 consists of 15 residues. Germline CDR1 is ENHRY and CDR2 is SYGVKD. CDR3 loop: CAISESSQVVYGYTF. As DNA, the CDR3 is TGTGCCATTAGTGAGTCGAGTCAGGTAGTCTATGGCTACACCTTC.

The chain links TRBV28 to TRBJ2-1; D uncertain. There are 15 residues in the CDR3. Trimming shortened V by 4 bases and J by 10 bases, and 20 bases separated the two germline ends. Germline assignment: CDR1 MDHEN and CDR2 SYDVKM. CDR3 sequence (DNA): TGTGCCAGCAGTTCTTTGGACCTGGCGGCGGACGAGCAGTTCTTC. Protein sequence: CASSSLDLAADEQFF.

This clonotype was detected many times. The chain recombines TRBV9 with TRBJ2-1; 9 bases line up with TRBD2. Germline trimming cut 3 bases from V and 6 bases from J; bases unmatched to any gene: 7. This CDR3 has 15 amino acids. The germline V gene encodes CDR1 SGDLS and CDR2 YYNGEE. The CDR3 spells CASSALAGSGNEQFF. The CDR3 DNA sequence: TGTGCCAGCAGCGCTCTAGCGGGGTCCGGCAATGAGCAGTTCTTC.

The chain joins TRBV5-1 to TRBJ2-7; D perhaps matches TRBD2 (6 bases). The CDR3 runs 13 residues. Trimming removed 7 bases at V and 2 bases at J, with 13 bases between. Germline values: CDR1 SGHRS, CDR2 YFSETQ. CDR3 nucleotide sequence: TGCGCCAGCTGGGGGGTAAACACCTACGAGCAGTACTTC. Its protein product is CASWGVNTYEQYF.

This clonotype appeared a single time. The CDR3 DNA reads as TGTGCCAGCAACCGAACCGGGGGTGTGTTAGTAAATCAGCCCCAGCATTTT. This codes for CASNRTGGVLVNQPQHF. This sequence joins TRBV7-2 and TRBJ1-5, with a tentative D call TRBD1 (5 bases). This CDR3 has 17 amino acids. Germline CDR1 SGHTA, CDR2 FQGNSA. Between the trimmed V and J ends, which lost 7 bases and 4 bases, there was a span of 23 bases.